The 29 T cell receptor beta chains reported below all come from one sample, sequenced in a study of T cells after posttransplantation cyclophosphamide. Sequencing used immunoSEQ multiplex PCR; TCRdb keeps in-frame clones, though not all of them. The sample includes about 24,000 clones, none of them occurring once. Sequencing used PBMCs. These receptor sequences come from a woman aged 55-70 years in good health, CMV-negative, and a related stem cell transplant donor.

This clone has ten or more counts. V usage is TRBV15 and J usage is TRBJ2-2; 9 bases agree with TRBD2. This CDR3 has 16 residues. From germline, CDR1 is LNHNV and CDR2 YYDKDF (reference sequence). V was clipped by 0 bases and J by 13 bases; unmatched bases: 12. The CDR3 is CATSRDPGLAPRGLFF. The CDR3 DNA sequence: TGTGCCACCAGCAGAGATCCTGGACTAGCGCCAAGGGGGCTGTTTTTT.

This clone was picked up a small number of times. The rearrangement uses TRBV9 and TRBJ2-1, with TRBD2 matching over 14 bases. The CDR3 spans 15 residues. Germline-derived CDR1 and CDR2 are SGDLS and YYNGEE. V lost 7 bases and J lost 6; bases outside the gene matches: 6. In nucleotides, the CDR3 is TGTGCCAGCGGAAGACTAGCGGGAGGGGGCAATGAGCAGTTCTTC. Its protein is CASGRLAGGGNEQFF.

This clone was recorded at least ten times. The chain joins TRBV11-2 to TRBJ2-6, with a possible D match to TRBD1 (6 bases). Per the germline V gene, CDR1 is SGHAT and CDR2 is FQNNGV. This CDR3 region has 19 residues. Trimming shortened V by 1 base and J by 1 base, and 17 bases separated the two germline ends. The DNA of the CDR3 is TGTGCCAGCAGCTTAGCGGACAGAAGGGGGAAATCTGGGGCCAACGTCCTGACTTTC. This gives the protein CASSLADRRGKSGANVLTF. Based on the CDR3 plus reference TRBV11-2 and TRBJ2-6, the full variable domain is EAGVAQSPRYKIIEKRQSVAFWCNPISGHATLYWYQQILGQGPKLLIQFQNNGVVDDSQLPKDRFSAERLKGVDSTLKIQPAKLEDSAVYLCASSLADRRGKSGANVLTFGAGSRLTVL.

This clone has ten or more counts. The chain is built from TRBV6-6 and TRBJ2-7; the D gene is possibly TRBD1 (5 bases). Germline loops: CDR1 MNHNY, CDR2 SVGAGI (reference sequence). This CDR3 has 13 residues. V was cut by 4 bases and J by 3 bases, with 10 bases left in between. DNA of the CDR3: TGTGCCAGCAGTTCTACCGGACACTACGAGCAGTACTTC. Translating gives CASSSTGHYEQYF.

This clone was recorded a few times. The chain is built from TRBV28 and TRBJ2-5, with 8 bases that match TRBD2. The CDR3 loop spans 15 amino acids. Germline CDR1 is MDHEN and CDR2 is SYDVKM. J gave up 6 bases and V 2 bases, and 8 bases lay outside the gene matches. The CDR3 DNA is TGTGCCAGCAGTTTAGGCGGGGGGCTAATAAAGACCCAGTACTTC. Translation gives CASSLGGGLIKTQYF. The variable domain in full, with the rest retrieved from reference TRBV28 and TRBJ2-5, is DVKVTQSSRYLVKRTGEKVFLECVQDMDHENMFWYRQDPGLGLRLIYFSYDVKMKEKGDIPEGYSVSREKKERFSLILESASTNQTSMYLCASSLGGGLIKTQYFGPGTRLLVL.

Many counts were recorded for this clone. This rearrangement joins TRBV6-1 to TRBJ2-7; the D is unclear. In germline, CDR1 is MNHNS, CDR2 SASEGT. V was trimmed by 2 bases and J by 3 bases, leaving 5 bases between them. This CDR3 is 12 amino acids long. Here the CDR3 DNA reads TGTGCCAGCAGTGAACACCACTACGAGCAGTACGTC. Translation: CASSEHHYEQYV.

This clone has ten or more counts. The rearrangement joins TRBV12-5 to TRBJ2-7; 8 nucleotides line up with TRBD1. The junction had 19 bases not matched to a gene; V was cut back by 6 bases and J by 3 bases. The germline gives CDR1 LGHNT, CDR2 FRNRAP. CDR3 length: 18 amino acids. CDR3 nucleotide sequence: TGTGCTAGTGGCAACCCCAGGACAGGGTGGATTGGGCTCTACGAGCAGTACGTC. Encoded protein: CASGNPRTGWIGLYEQYV.

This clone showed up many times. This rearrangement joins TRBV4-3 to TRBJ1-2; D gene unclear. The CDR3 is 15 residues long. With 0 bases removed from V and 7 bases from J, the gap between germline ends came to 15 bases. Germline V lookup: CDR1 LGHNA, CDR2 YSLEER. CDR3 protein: CASSQDRRERFGYTF. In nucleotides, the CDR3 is TGCGCCAGCAGCCAAGATAGGCGGGAGCGCTTTGGCTACACCTTC.

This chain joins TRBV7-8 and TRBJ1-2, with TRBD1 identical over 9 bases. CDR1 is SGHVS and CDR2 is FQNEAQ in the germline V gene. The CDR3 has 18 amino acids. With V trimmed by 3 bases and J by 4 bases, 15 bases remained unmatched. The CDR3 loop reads CASSFGAITDRGFYGYTF. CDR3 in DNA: TGTGCCAGCAGCTTTGGGGCCATAACGGACAGGGGCTTCTATGGCTACACCTTC.

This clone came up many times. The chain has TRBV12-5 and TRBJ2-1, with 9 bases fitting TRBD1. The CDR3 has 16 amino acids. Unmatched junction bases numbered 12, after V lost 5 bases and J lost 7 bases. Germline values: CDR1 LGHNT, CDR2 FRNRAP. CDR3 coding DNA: TGTGCTAGTGGTATAACGGACAGGGGACTGGCGAATGAGCAGTTCTTC. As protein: CASGITDRGLANEQFF.

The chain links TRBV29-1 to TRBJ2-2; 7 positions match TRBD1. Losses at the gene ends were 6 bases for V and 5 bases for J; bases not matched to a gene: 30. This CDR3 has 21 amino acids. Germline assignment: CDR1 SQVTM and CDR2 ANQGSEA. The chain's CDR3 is CSVIMSGIKKRGPGETGELFF. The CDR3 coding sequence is TGCAGCGTAATAATGTCGGGCATTAAAAAAAGGGGGCCAGGTGAAACCGGGGAGCTGTTTTTT.

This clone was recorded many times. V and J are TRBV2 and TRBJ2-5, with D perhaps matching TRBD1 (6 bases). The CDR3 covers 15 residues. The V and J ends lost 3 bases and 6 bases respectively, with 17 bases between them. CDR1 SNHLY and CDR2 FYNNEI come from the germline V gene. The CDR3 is CASSDHDRREKTQYF. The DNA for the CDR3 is TGTGCCAGCAGTGATCATGACAGGCGAGAAAAGACCCAGTACTTC.

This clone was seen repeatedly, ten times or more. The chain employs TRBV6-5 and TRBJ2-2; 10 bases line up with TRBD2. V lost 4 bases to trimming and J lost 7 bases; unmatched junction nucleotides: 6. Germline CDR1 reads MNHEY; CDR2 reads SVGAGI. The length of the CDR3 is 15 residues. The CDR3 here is CASSSSGGGVGELFF. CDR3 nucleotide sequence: TGTGCCAGCAGTTCTAGCGGGGGAGGAGTCGGGGAGCTGTTTTTT.

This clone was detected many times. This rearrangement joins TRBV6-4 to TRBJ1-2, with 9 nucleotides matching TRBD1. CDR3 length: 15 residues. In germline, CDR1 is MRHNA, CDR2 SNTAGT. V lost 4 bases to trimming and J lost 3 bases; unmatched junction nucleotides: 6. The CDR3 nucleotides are TGTGCCAGCAGTGCCCACGGGGACAGGGACTATGGCTACACCTTC. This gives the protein CASSAHGDRDYGYTF.

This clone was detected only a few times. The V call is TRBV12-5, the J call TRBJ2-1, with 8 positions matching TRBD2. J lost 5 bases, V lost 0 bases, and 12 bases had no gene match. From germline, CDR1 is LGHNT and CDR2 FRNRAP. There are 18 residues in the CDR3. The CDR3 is CASGLVLAVNSPHNEQFF. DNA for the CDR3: TGTGCTAGTGGTTTGGTACTAGCGGTAAATTCACCCCACAATGAGCAGTTCTTC.

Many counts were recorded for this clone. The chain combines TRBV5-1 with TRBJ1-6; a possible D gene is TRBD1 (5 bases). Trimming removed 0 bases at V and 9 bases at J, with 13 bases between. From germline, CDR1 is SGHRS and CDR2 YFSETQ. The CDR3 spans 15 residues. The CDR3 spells CASSLDISGGSPLHF. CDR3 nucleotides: TGCGCCAGCAGCTTGGATATCAGCGGGGGTTCACCCCTCCACTTT.

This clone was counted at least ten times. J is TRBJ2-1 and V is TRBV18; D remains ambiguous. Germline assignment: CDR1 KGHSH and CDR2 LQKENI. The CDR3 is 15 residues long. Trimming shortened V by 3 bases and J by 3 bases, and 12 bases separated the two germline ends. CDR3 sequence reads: CASSPRGSDYNEQFF. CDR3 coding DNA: TGTGCCAGCTCACCGCGAGGATCCGACTACAATGAGCAGTTCTTC.

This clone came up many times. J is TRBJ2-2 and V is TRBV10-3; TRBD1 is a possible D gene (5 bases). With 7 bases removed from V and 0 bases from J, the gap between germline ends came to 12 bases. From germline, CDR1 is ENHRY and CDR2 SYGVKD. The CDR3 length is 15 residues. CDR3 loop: CAIKPQGTNTGELFF. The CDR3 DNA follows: TGTGCCATCAAGCCTCAGGGCACGAACACCGGGGAGCTGTTTTTT.

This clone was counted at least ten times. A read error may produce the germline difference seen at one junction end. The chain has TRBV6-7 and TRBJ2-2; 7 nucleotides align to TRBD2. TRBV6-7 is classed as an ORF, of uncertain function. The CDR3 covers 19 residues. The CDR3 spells CASSHSTGTTNGNTGELFF. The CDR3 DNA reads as TGTGCCAGCAGTCACTCAACCGGGACTACCAATGGAAACACCGGGGAGCTGTTTTTT.

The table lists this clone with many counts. CDR3 region: CASSSGQGGTGELFF. The CDR3 region has the DNA TGTGCCAGCAGCTCGGGACAGGGGGGCACCGGGGAGCTGTTTTTT. V is TRBV27 and J is TRBJ2-2, with 11 nucleotides matching TRBD1. Germline V gives CDR1 MNHEY, CDR2 SMNVEV (reference sequence). With 6 bases clipped from V and 4 bases from J, the junction kept 4 bases outside the gene matches. The CDR3 has 15 amino acids.

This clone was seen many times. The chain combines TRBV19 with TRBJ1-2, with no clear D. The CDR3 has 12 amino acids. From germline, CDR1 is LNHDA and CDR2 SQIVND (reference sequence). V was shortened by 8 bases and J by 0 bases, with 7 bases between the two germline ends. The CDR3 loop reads CASSKTNYGYTF. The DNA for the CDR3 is TGTGCCAGTTCTAAAACTAACTATGGCTACACCTTC.

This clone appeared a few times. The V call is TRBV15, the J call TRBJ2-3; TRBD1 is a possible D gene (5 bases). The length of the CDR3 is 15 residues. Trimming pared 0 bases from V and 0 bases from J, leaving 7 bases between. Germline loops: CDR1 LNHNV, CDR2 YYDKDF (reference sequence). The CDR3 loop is CATSRDRQSTDTQYF. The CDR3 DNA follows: TGTGCCACCAGCAGAGATCGACAGAGCACAGATACGCAGTATTTT. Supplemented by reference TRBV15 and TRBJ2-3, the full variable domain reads DAMVIQNPRYQVTQFGKPVTLSCSQTLNHNVMYWYQQKSSQAPKLLFHYYDKDFNNEADTPDNFQSRRPNTSFCFLDIRSPGLGDTAMYLCATSRDRQSTDTQYFGPGTRLTVL.

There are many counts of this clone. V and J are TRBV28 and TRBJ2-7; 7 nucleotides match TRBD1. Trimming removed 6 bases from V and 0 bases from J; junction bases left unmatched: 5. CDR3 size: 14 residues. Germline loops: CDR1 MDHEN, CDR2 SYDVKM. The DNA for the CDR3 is TGTGCCAGCAGGGAGGACAGGAGCTCCTACGAGCAGTACTTC. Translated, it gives CASREDRSSYEQYF.

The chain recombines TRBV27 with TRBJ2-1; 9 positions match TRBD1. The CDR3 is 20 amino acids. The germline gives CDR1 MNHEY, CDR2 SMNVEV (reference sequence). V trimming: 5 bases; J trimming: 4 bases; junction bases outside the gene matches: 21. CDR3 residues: CASSRARTGDGRRLYNEQFF. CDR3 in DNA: TGTGCCAGCAGTCGCGCCCGGACAGGGGATGGGCGCAGGTTGTACAATGAGCAGTTCTTC.

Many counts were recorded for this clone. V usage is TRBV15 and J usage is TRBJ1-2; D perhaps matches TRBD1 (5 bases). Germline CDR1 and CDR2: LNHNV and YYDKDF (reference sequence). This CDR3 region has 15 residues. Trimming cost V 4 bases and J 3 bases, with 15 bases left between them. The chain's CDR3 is CATSKFGQGDYGYTF. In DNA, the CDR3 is TGTGCCACCAGCAAATTCGGGCAGGGTGACTATGGCTACACCTTC.

The CDR3 nucleotides are TGTGCCAGCAGCCAACGAGTAGGGGGATATGAGCAGTTCTTC. Protein: CASSQRVGGYEQFF. V and J are TRBV4-2 and TRBJ2-1; D might be TRBD1 (6 bases). The V gene lost 2 bases and the J gene lost 8 bases, with 13 bases spanning the gap. This CDR3 comprises 14 residues. Germline V gene lookup returns CDR1 LGHNA and CDR2 YNFKEQ.

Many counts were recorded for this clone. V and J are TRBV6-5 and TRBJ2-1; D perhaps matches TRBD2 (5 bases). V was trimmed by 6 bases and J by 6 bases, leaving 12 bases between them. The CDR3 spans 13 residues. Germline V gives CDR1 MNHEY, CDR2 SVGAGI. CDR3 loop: CASRGSSTNEQFF. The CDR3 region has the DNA TGTGCCAGCAGGGGGAGTAGCACCAATGAGCAGTTCTTC.

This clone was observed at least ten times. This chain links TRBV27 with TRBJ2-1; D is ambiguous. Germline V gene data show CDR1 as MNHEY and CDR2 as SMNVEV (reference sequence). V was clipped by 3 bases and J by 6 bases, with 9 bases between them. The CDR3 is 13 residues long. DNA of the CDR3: TGTGCCAGCAGTTTCTCTAGAGGCAATGAGCAGTTCTTC. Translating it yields CASSFSRGNEQFF.

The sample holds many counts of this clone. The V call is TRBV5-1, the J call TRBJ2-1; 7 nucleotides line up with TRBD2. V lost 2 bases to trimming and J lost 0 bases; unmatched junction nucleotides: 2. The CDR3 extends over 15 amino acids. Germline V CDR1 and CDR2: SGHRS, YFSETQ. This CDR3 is CASSFGGSSYNEQFF. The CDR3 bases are TGCGCCAGCAGCTTCGGGGGGAGCTCCTACAATGAGCAGTTCTTC.